The sequence of this T cell receptor beta chain was determined in a study of CD8 T cells in ankylosing spondylitis. Broader study findings: Earlier reports found some motif variants in synovial fluid and blood in reactive arthritis. Disease-linked clones were reportedly significantly enriched in matched ankylosing spondylitis synovial fluid. Clones linked with disease were CD8+ and fairly uncommon in the peripheral blood. Roughly eight highly homologous variants made up a TCR beta motif that seemed to typify ankylosing spondylitis blood.

Making the TCR beta libraries involved quantitative 5'-RACE with molecular barcodes. TCRdb processed the 5' RACE reads anew with MiXCR; each CDR3 protein has one entry. The top ten hold around 17% of the sample, which has a few hundred thousand distinct CDR3 sequences, about a fifth seen once. This clonotype occurred many times. As yet, its antigen is unknown. Material: blood, either unsorted or a sorted T cell fraction (not recorded which). The clonotype was recovered from a male donor with ankylosing spondylitis.

The CDR3 is CSVATGTQANYGYTF. In nucleotides, the CDR3 is TGCAGCGTGGCAACAGGGACCCAAGCTAACTATGGCTACACCTTC. The chain joins TRBV29-1 to TRBJ1-2; weak D call: TRBD1 (6 bases). With 6 bases removed from V and 0 bases from J, the gap between germline ends came to 17 bases. Germline assignment: CDR1 SQVTM and CDR2 ANQGSEA. The CDR3 loop spans 15 amino acids.